Listed below are T cell receptor beta chains from one sample, sequenced in a study of vaccination and CD4 T cells after COVID-19. Their antigens are not known. Each CDR3 protein is one row after TCRdb ran MiXCR on the PCR reads. The data show 14,000 to 15,000 distinct CDR3 sequences, with approximately 50% seen just once and approximately 26% held by the top ten. The sequenced sample was cultured CD4+ T cells from blood, obtained after SARS-CoV-2 vaccination. The receptors were sampled from a human donor with COVID-19. Each CDR3 is given with its conserved first and last residue. A D gene is named only where the DNA matches it firmly.

V: TRBV11-3
D: .
length: 15
J: TRBJ1-6
CDR3: CASSLGQNLNSPLHF

V: TRBV2
D: TRBD2
length: 15
J: TRBJ2-5
CDR3: CASRGSGGQGETQYF

V: TRBV7-9
D: TRBD1
length: 17
J: TRBJ1-5
CDR3: CASSLGQDIYSNQPQHF

V: TRBV2
D: .
length: 13
J: TRBJ2-5
CDR3: CASSLDLRETQYF

V: TRBV7-2
D: TRBD1
length: 13
J: TRBJ1-1
CDR3: CASRGQMNTEAFF

V: TRBV5-4
D: TRBD2
length: 15
J: TRBJ2-3
CDR3: CASEGSGGFGDTQYF

V: TRBV5-5
D: .
length: 15
J: TRBJ1-6
CDR3: CASSLGGTANSPLHF

V: TRBV28
D: .
length: 14
J: TRBJ1-1
CDR3: CASSLPGLVTEAFF

V: TRBV15
D: .
length: 16
J: TRBJ2-4
CDR3: CATSAGRPLAKNIQYF

V: TRBV4-3
D: TRBD2
length: 17
J: TRBJ2-2
CDR3: CASSRSGGSVGTGELFF

V: TRBV20-1
D: .
length: 13
J: TRBJ2-7
CDR3: CSARDMVLYEQYF

V: TRBV6-4
D: TRBD2
length: 15
J: TRBJ2-1
CDR3: CASSESSGGVFEQFF

V: TRBV27
D: .
length: 13
J: TRBJ2-2
CDR3: CASSLGSAGELFF

V: TRBV7-9
D: .
length: 14
J: TRBJ2-4
CDR3: CASSLRGGTDIQYF

V: TRBV14
D: TRBD1
length: 17
J: TRBJ2-5
CDR3: CASSLKRGLGYQETQYF

V: TRBV18
D: .
length: 16
J: TRBJ1-2
CDR3: CASSPFDRSGGYGYTF

V: TRBV7-6
D: TRBD1
length: 18
J: TRBJ2-1
CDR3: CASSPALDDRVPGNEQFF

V: TRBV6-1
D: .
length: 11
J: TRBJ1-1
CDR3: CASRGPGDAFF

V: TRBV7-6
D: TRBD1
length: 14
J: TRBJ1-1
CDR3: CASSPGQGATEAFF

V: TRBV20-1
D: TRBD1
length: 14
J: TRBJ2-5
CDR3: CSARVGTGSETQYF

V: TRBV7-7
D: .
length: 14
J: TRBJ2-1
CDR3: CASSLDGRVNEQFF

V: TRBV6-1
D: TRBD1
length: 16
J: TRBJ2-1
CDR3: CASSSDGQGSYNEQFF

V: TRBV6-1
D: TRBD1
length: 13
J: TRBJ1-2
CDR3: CASKWTGFHGYTF

V: TRBV2
D: .
length: 13
J: TRBJ1-6
CDR3: CARGERGNSPLHF

V: TRBV9
D: .
length: 14
J: TRBJ2-7
CDR3: CASSVGLITAEQYF

V: TRBV7-2
D: TRBD2
length: 14
J: TRBJ2-7
CDR3: CASSLSRGSYEQYF

V: TRBV24-1
D: .
length: 13
J: TRBJ2-3
CDR3: CATSQVGTDTQYF

V: TRBV25-1
D: .
length: 14
J: TRBJ2-3
CDR3: CASSEYAGTDTQYF